Listed below are T cell receptor beta chains from one sample, sequenced in a study of cytomegalovirus exposure and HLA in healthy donors. TCRdb keeps only in-frame clones here, not all; method: immunoSEQ multiplex PCR. This sample yields roughly 110,000 clones, of which around 76% are seen a single time; approximately 2% belongs to the top ten. The specimen sequenced was PBMCs. The receptors shown here come from a young man in good health and CMV-seronegative. Both conserved end residues are part of each CDR3. A D gene is named only where the DNA matches it firmly. A clone size is listed for some rows: how often the clone was seen (once, few, many), or a class if it is expanded.

v_gene	abundance	d_gene	j_gene	CDR3aa	CDR3nt
TRBV5-1	.	.	TRBJ2-7	CASSLRGTGNSYEQYF	TGCGCCAGCAGCTTGAGGGGGACGGGGAATAGCTACGAGCAGTACTTC
TRBV4-1	once	.	TRBJ2-1	CASSSYSYPEQFF	TGCGCCAGCAGCTCTTACTCCTATCCTGAGCAGTTCTTC
TRBV6-1	.	TRBD2	TRBJ2-3	CASNDRLAGGGDTQYF	TGTGCCAGCAATGATCGACTAGCGGGGGGTGGAGATACGCAGTATTTT
TRBV19	.	.	TRBJ1-1	CASSIDLGTEAFF	TGTGCCAGTAGTATAGATCTCGGGACTGAAGCTTTCTTT
TRBV7-8	.	TRBD1	TRBJ1-2	CASSWLGQPYGYTF	TGTGCCAGCAGCTGGCTGGGACAGCCCTATGGCTACACCTTC
TRBV19	.	.	TRBJ2-6	CASTHSGANVLTF	TGTGCCAGTACCCACTCTGGGGCCAACGTCCTGACTTTC
TRBV5-1	few	.	TRBJ2-1	CASSLIEEQFF	TGCGCCAGCAGCTTGATAGAGGAGCAGTTCTTC
TRBV27	.	.	TRBJ1-6	CASRAGNSPLHF	TGTGCCAGCAGGGCAGGCAATTCACCCCTCCACTTT
TRBV19	.	TRBD1	TRBJ1-2	CASSPLTGATYGYTF	TGTGCCAGTAGTCCTCTGACAGGGGCAACCTATGGCTACACCTTC
TRBV2	.	.	TRBJ1-6	CASCFLVSNNSPLHF	TGTGCCAGCTGCTTTCTCGTCAGTAATAATTCACCCCTCCACTTT
TRBV25-1	.	.	TRBJ2-2	CASSEGGLGPLFF	TGTGCCAGCAGTGAAGGAGGGCTAGGTCCGCTGTTTTTT
TRBV4-2	.	TRBD2	TRBJ2-6	CASSQDLGLGSGANVLTF	TGTGCCAGCAGCCAAGATCTGGGACTAGGGTCCGGGGCCAACGTCCTGACTTTC
TRBV14	.	.	TRBJ1-2	CASSLDGGGYYGYPF	TGTGCCAGCAGCCTGGATGGGGGCGGGTACTATGGCTACCCCTTC
TRBV9	.	.	TRBJ2-7	CASSVGSRSSYEQYF	TGTGCCAGCAGCGTAGGGTCGAGGAGCTCCTACGAGCAGTACTTC
TRBV19	.	.	TRBJ2-1	CASSMGRGPKREQFF	TGTGCCAGTAGTATGGGCAGGGGCCCCAAAAGGGAGCAGTTCTTC
TRBV25-1	.	TRBD1	TRBJ2-3	CASSEQRTGQPSTDTQYF	TGTGCCAGCAGTGAACAGAGGACAGGTCAGCCGAGCACAGATACGCAGTATTTT